This T cell receptor (beta chain) originates from a study of blood T cell repertoires in COVID-19 (dated by TCRdb to 2020 to 2021). For the study in its entirety: The collaborator samples originated in the United States, Italy and Spain and spanned the acute and convalescent phases of COVID-19. The prospective study material was composed of cDNA or gDNA derived from T cells, B-cell-depleted T cells, or PBMCs. Subjects who had been exposed to COVID-19, were actively infected with it, or had recovered from it provided the deeply sampled blood TCRbeta repertoires that made up the dataset. The repertoires were released in a freely available public database meant as a resource for research on the immune response to SARS-CoV-2. The samples were drawn from two sources: the first 160 participants of the ongoing ImmuneRACE study, and approximately 1,300 subjects contributed by 6 global collaborators. A de-identified subject ID, COVID-19 status, age in years and sex were almost always included in the sample metadata. HLA class I and class II types, where available, came from metadata supplied by the sample provider rather than from assay-based typing. The paper as a whole reports these results and caveats: Clinical and demographic metadata were provided uncurated, with the amount varying by source and participant.

The CDR3 has 21 amino acids, counting the end cysteine and phenylalanine. The read is trimmed to its CDR3 DNA, 63 bases read in frame from base 1. V and J are truncated by 2 bases and 2 bases respectively, leaving an intervening sequence of 25 bases. Sequences ENHRY (CDR1) and SYGVKD (CDR2) are obtained from the germline V gene. Whole blood was collected in K2EDTA tubes by collaborating institutions according to the institutions' own protocols. For TCRbeta analysis, collaborator samples were shipped as frozen whole blood, as isolated PBMCs, or as DNA extracted from either sample type. The immunoSEQ Assay, a bias-controlled multiplex PCR, was used to amplify TCRbeta CDR3 regions from genomic DNA. The published analysis was carried out like this. Within the assay, amplification of reference gene primers was used to estimate how many nucleated cells each sample contained. To quantify the absolute abundance of each unique TCRbeta CDR3 rearrangement, sequence reads were collapsed and filtered. Productive Simpson clonality was computed per sample as the square root of Simpson's diversity index over productive rearrangements. Imported from immuneACCESS, the table was reduced by TCRdb to in-frame sequences with V and J called. These copies leave out some clones; in studies compared against another copy, an unresolved V gene accounts for under half, and the cause of the remainder is not known. V and J calls and clone size come straight from that table; D and trimming were deduced from the DNA. This sample has 130,000 to 150,000 clones in its table, and 80% of those were observed once. Clones ranked in the top ten supply 10% to 15% of the sample.

This clone is a singleton in its sample. It has no known antigen specificity. No much larger clonotype is one base removed from it; base qualities were not supplied. Sequencing was done on a sample of peripheral blood. The chain joins TRBV10-3 to TRBJ2-6; perhaps TRBD1 is the D gene, with 7 bases matching. The sequence was obtained from a man in his 60s with active or convalescent COVID-19. The nucleotide sequence reads TGTGCCATCAGTGAGCTGGGCTCTTCCTCCCAGGGGGGTGCTGGGGCCAACGTCCTGACTTTC. It codes for CAISELGSSSQGGAGANVLTF.